The rows below give T cell receptor beta chains drawn from one sample of a study of CD8 T cells in ankylosing spondylitis. TCRdb redid the calling of the 5' RACE reads with MiXCR, one entry per CDR3 protein. Among about 69,000 distinct CDR3 sequences listed, less than 6% were seen once. Input material: blood, either unsorted or a sorted T cell fraction (not recorded which). Receptors were obtained from a male donor with ankylosing spondylitis or in good health (not recorded which). The conserved cysteine and the conserved F or W are not part of the CDR3 here.

>TRBJ1-1|TRBV7-9
ASSLAGTEAF
>TRBJ2-2|TRBV5-1
ASSLNRGLRNTGELF
>TRBJ1-6|TRBV20-1
SATPGTDDNSPLH
>TRBJ1-1|TRBV12-3/TRBV12-4
ASSPQGFTPQPEAF
>TRBJ2-5|TRBV5-1
ASSLGLDISRETQY
>TRBJ2-5|TRBV7-3
ASSLNVGGTQY
>TRBJ2-2|TRBV12-3/TRBV12-4
ASSFYDGITGELF
>TRBJ2-2|TRBV4-2
ASSPQGAPNTGELF
>TRBJ2-1|TRBV5-1
ASSLGGGGPLRDEQF
>TRBJ2-7|TRBV30
AWSPAVGKGEQY
>TRBJ1-5|TRBV5-1
ASSLAGLPNQPQH
>TRBJ2-7|TRBV7-2
ASSSHLTGFYEQY
>TRBJ1-5|TRBV6-1
ASSGYNQPQH
>TRBJ2-1|TRBV11-1
TSSLALAGDYNEQF
>TRBJ2-6|TRBV5-1
ASSSGQPGANVLT
>TRBJ2-7|TRBV5-1
ASSSWDNYEQY
>TRBJ2-7|TRBV7-6
ASSTTGGPYEQY
>TRBJ2-5|TRBV6-4
ASSESGEGSGTQY
>TRBJ2-3|TRBV18
ASSSLAGASTDTQY
>TRBJ2-2|TRBV12-3/TRBV12-4
ASRPSGTVNTGELF
>TRBJ1-1|TRBV3-1
ASSQDEIWNTEAF
>TRBJ1-4|TRBV11-2
ASSPETVVLGVYNEKLF
>TRBJ1-4|TRBV5-6
ASSRGTGGREKLF
>TRBJ2-1|TRBV7-8
ASSLSGGPYNEQF
>TRBJ2-3|TRBV5-1
ASSLEEGASTDTQY
>TRBJ2-7|TRBV19
ASSIDQSDGGVSYEQY
>TRBJ2-5|TRBV6-2/TRBV6-3
AAALGETQY
>TRBJ2-3|TRBV11-1
ASSEKAGQGVFSDTQY
>TRBJ2-1|TRBV24-1
ATSDSTHNEQF
>TRBJ2-2|TRBV5-1
ASSLGPTGTGELF
>TRBJ2-1|TRBV6-2/TRBV6-3
ASRTDRGHNNEQF
>TRBJ1-2|TRBV12-3/TRBV12-4
ASLQGPNYGYT
>TRBJ1-2|TRBV7-7
ASSPLHSFRGDYGYT
>TRBJ1-5|TRBV29-1
SVGGLGNQPQH
>TRBJ1-1|TRBV30
AWSPKDRGKMNTEAF
>TRBJ2-3|TRBV9
ASSVVWTDTQY